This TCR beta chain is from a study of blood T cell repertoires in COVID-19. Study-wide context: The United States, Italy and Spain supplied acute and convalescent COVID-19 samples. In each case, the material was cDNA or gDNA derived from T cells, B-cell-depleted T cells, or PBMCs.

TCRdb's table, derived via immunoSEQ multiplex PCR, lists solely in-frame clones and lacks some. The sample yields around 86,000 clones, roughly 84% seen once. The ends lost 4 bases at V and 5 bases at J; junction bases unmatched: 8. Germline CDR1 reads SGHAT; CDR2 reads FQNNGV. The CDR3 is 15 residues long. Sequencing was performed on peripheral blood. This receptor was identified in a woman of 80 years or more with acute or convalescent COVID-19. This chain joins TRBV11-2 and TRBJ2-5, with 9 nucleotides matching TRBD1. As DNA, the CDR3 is TGTGCCAGCAGCTCCCGGACAGGGGCTGCGGAGACCCAGTACTTC. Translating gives CASSSRTGAAETQYF.